This record concerns one T cell receptor (beta chain) sequence. The antigen remains undetermined. The data originate from a study of cytomegalovirus exposure and HLA in healthy donors. Findings of the study overall: V- and J-gene trimming of TCR beta was linked (in a later analysis) to a missense DCLRE1C variant. Some public TCRs appeared in many individuals, while most sequences were rare. Most subjects' HLA-A and HLA-B alleles were reportedly predicted from TCR beta sequences. Researchers counted over 150 TCR beta chains as cytomegalovirus-associated.

The PCR had 60 Vbeta and 13 Jbeta primers. Repertoires were generated with immunoSEQ multiplex PCR, while TCRdb's copy carries only in-frame clones and drops some. The sample consists of about 100,000 clones, roughly 82% of them appearing once. This CDR3 has 14 residues. Germline CDR1 and CDR2: GTSNPN and SVGIG (reference sequence). J gave up 6 bases and V 0 bases, and 3 bases lay outside the gene matches. The receptor's source is a man aged 45-60 years in good health and CMV-seronegative. V gene TRBV30 combines with J gene TRBJ2-3, with TRBD1 matching 10 bases. Source material: PBMCs. The CDR3 loop is CAWSVGTGADTQYF. CDR3 in DNA: TGTGCCTGGAGTGTGGGGACAGGGGCGGATACGCAGTATTTT.